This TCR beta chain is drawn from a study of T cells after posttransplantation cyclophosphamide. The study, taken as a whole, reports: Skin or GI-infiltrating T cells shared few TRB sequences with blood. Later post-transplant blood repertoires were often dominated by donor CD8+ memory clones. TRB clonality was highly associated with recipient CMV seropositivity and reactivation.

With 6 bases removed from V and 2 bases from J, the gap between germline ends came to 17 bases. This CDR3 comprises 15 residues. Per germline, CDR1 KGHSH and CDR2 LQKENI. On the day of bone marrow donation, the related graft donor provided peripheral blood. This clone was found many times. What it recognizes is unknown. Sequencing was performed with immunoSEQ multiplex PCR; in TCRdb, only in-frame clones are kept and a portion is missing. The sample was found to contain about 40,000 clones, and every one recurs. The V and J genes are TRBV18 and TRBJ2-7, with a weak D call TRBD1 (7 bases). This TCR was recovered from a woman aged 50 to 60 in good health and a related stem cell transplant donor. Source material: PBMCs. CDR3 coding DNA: TGTGCCAGCTCCCCGGACAGGCAGCGGGCCTACGAGCAGTACTTC. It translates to CASSPDRQRAYEQYF.